Sequencing of this T cell receptor beta chain was carried out in a study of blood T cell repertoires in COVID-19. Libraries were prepared by immunoSEQ multiplex PCR; TCRdb keeps only in-frame clonotypes and omits some of them. The sample carries more than 250,000 clones, roughly nine tenths recorded once. V was cut by 5 bases and J by 2 bases, with 19 bases left in between. This CDR3 region has 17 residues. Germline CDR1 reads MDHEN; CDR2 reads SYDVKM. V and J are TRBV28 and TRBJ1-5; weak D call: TRBD1 (6 bases). Sequencing was done on a sample of PBMCs or T cells enriched from blood (not recorded which). The TCR originated in a young woman who had recovered from COVID-19. CDR3 amino acids: CASSPLGTQGRNQPQHF. CDR3 in DNA: TGTGCCAGCAGTCCTCTGGGTACACAGGGTCGCAATCAGCCCCAGCATTTT.